This T cell receptor (beta chain) was sequenced during a study of blood T cell repertoires in COVID-19. Across the whole study: The United States, Italy and Spain supplied acute and convalescent COVID-19 samples. From T cells, B-cell-depleted T cells, or PBMCs came the material, which was cDNA or gDNA.

As processed by the authors: How many nucleated cells were present was estimated from reference gene primer amplification. TCRdb's copy holds only in-frame clones and misses some; the assay was immunoSEQ multiplex PCR. D and trimming were read from the DNA, whereas the V and J calls and clone size are those reported in that table. Among roughly 50,000 clones listed, 65% to 90% were seen once. V was trimmed by 6 bases and J by 0 bases, leaving 5 bases between them. Looked up from germline, CDR1 is MDHEN and CDR2 is SYDVKM. The CDR3 loop spans 13 amino acids. The V gene is TRBV28, the J gene TRBJ1-4, with D uncertain. Sequenced input: peripheral blood. The receptor comes from a man between 40 and 49 years old with acute or convalescent COVID-19. The CDR3 sequence is CASSSATNEKLFF. CDR3 sequence (DNA): TGTGCCAGCAGCTCTGCAACTAATGAAAAACTGTTTTTT.